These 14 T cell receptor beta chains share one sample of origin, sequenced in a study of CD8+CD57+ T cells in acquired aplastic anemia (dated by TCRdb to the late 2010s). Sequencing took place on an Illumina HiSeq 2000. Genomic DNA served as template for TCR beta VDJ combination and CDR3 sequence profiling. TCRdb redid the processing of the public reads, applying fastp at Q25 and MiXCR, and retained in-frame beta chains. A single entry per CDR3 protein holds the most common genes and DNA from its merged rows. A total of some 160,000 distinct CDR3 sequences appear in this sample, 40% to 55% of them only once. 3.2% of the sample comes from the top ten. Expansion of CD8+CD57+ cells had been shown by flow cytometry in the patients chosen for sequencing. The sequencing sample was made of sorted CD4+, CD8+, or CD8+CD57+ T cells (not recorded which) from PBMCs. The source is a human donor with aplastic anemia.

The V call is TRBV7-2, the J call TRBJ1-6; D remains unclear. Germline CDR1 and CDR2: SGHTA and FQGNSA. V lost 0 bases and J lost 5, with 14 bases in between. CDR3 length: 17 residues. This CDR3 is CASSLAGRRADNSPLHF. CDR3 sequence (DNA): TGTGCCAGCAGCTTAGCTGGACGGCGCGCAGATAATTCACCCCTCCACTTT.

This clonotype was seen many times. CDR3 nucleotide sequence: TGTGCCAGCAGCTTAAACCAGGGTGTAACAGATACGCAGTATTTT. Its protein is CASSLNQGVTDTQYF. This chain joins TRBV7-3 and TRBJ2-3; tentatively, D is TRBD1 (5 bases). The CDR3 runs to 15 residues. The germline V gene encodes CDR1 SGHTA and CDR2 FQGTGA. The V gene lost 1 base and the J gene lost 3 bases, with 11 bases spanning the gap.

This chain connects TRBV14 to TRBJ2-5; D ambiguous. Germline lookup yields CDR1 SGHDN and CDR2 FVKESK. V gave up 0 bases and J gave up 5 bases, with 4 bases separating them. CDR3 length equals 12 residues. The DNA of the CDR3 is TGTGCCAGCAGCCAAGATTGGGAGACCCAGTACTTC. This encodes CASSQDWETQYF.

The CDR3: CSASRGGVRNEQFF. CDR3 nucleotide sequence: TGCAGTGCTAGTCGAGGGGGGGTTCGCAATGAGCAGTTCTTC. The chain combines TRBV20-1 with TRBJ2-1; weak D call: TRBD2 (7 bases). V shed 3 bases and J shed 6 bases, with 15 bases lying between them. The CDR3 runs to 14 residues. The germline gives CDR1 DFQATT, CDR2 SNEGSKA (reference sequence).

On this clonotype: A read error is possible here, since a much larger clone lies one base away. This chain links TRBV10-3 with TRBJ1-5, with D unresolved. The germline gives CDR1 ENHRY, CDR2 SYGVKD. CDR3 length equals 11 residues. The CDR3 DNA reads TGTGCCAGCAGTTCTAATCAGCCCCTGCATTTT. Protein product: CASSSNQPLHF.

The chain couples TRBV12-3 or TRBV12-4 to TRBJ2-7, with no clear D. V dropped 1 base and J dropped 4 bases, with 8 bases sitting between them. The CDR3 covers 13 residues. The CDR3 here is CASSLDGTYEQYF. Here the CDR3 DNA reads TGTGCCAGCAGTTTAGATGGCACGTACGAGCAGTACTTC.

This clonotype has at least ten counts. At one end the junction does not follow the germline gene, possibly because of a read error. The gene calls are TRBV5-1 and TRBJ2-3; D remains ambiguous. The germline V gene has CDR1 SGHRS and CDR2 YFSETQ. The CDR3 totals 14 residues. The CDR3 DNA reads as TGCGCCGGCAGCTTGGGTGGTCCCAGAGATACGCAGTATTTT. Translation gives CAGSLGGPRDTQYF. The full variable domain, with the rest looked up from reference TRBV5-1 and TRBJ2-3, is KAGVTQTPRYLIKTRGQQVTLSCSPISGHRSVSWYQQTPGQGLQFLFEYFSETQRNKGNFPGRFSGRQFSNSRSEMNVSTLELGDSALYLCAGSLGGPRDTQYFGPGTRLTVL.

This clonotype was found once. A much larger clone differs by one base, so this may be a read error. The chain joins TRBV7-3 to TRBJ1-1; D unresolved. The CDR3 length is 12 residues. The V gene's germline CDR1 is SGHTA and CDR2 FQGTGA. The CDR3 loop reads CASSLVDTGAFF. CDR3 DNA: TGTGCCAGCAGCTTGGTTGACACTGGAGCTTTCTTT.

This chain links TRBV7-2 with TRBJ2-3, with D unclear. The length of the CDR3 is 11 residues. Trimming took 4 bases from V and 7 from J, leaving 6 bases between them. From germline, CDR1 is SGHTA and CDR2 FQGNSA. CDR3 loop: CASSSGYTQYF. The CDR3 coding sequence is TGTGCCAGCAGCTCCGGTTATACGCAGTATTTT.

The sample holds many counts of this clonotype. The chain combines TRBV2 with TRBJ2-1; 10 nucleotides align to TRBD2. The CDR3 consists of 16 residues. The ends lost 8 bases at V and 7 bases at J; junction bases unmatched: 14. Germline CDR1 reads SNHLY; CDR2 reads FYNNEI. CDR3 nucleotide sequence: TGTGCCAGCCGAACCAATAGCGGGGGGCGGGGGAATGAGCAGTTCTTC. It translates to CASRTNSGGRGNEQFF.

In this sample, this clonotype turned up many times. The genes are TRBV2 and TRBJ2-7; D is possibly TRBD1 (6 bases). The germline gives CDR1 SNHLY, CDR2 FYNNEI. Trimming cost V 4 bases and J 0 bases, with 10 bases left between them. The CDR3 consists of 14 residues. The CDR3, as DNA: TGTGCCAGCAGTGCTCAGGGGCCCTCCTACGAGCAGTACTTC. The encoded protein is CASSAQGPSYEQYF. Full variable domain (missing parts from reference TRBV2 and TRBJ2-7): EPEVTQTPSHQVTQMGQEVILRCVPISNHLYFYWYRQILGQKVEFLVSFYNNEISEKSEIFDDQFSVERPDGSNFTLKIRSTKLEDSAMYFCASSAQGPSYEQYFGPGTRLTVT.

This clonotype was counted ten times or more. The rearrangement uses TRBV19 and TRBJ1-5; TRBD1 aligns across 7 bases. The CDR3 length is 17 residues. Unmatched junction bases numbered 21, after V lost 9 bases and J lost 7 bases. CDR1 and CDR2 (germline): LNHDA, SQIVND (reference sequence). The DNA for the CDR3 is TGTGCCAGCACCCCATCCAAGACAGGGTTCTCGGGACAGCCCCAGCATTTT. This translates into CASTPSKTGFSGQPQHF.

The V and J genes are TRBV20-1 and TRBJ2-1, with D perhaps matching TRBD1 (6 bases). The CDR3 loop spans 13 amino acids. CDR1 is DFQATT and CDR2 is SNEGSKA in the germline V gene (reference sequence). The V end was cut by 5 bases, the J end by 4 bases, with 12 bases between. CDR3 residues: CSAGRGWYNEQFF. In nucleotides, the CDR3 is TGCAGTGCTGGCAGGGGTTGGTACAATGAGCAGTTCTTC.

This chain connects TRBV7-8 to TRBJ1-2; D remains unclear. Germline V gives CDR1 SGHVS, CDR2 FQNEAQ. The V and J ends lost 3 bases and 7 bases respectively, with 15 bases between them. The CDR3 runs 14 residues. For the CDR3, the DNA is TGTGCCAGCAGCTTCTCGCCCCTCCGGGGTGGCTACACCTTC. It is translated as CASSFSPLRGGYTF. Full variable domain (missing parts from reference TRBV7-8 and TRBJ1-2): GAGVSQSPRYKVAKRGQDVALRCDPISGHVSLFWYQQALGQGPEFLTYFQNEAQLDKSGLPSDRFFAERPEGSVSTLKIQRTQQEDSAVYLCASSFSPLRGGYTFGSGTRLTVV.